This T cell receptor (beta chain) emerged from a study of a mutant IDH1 vaccine in newly diagnosed glioma. In the study overall: Antecedent treatment encompassed radiotherapy, temozolomide, or their combination; the majority received both.

As regards this clone: The antigen is undetermined.

This sample's time point: week 5, during vaccination. Each dose of the vaccine consisted of 300 ug of mutant IDH1 20-mer peptide, with topical imiquimod. This table comes from immunoSEQ multiplex PCR, and its TCRdb copy is limited to in-frame clones, with some not included. Of 45,000 to 55,000 clones listed, roughly 78% are singletons. The CDR3 has 15 residues. The V gene's germline CDR1 is LGHNT and CDR2 FRNRAP. After removal of 5 bases from V and 5 bases from J, the junction contained 2 bases not matched to a gene. This TCR came from a woman in her thirties or forties with glioma. Sequences were derived from PBMCs, sampled from a glioma patient whose treatment included an IDH1 peptide vaccine. The chain couples TRBV12-5 to TRBJ2-3, with 15 bases aligning to TRBD2. The CDR3 DNA reads TGTGCTAGTGGTCTGGGACTAGCGGGGGGAGATACGCAGTATTTT. Translation gives CASGLGLAGGDTQYF.